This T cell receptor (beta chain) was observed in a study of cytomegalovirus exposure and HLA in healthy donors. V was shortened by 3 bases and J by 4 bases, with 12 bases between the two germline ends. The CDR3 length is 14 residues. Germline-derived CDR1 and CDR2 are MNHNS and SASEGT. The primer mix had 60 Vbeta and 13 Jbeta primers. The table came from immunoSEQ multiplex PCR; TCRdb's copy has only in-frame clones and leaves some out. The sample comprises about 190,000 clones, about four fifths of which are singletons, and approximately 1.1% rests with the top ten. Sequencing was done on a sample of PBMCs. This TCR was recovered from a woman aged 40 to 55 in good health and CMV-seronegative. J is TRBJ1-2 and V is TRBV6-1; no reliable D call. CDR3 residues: CASSEERGRYGYTF. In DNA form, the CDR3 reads TGTGCCAGCAGTGAGGAGAGAGGGCGCTATGGCTACACCTTC.